The next 13 T cell receptor beta chains were all read from a single sample in a study of T cell responses to AZD1222 COVID-19 vaccine. Clones were read by immunoSEQ multiplex PCR, and TCRdb kept only the in-frame ones, dropping some. The sample lists approximately 64,000 clones, around 83% occurring once. The sequences come from peripheral blood, collected on day 0 of AZD1222 vaccination. These receptors all come from an adult in good health.

CDR3 residues: CRHQGDYGYTF. DNA for the CDR3: TGCAGACATCAGGGGGACTATGGCTACACCTTC. The rearrangement joins TRBV20-1 to TRBJ1-2; 7 bases are a match to TRBD1. Germline CDR1 DFQATT, CDR2 SNEGSKA (reference sequence). The CDR3 extends over 11 amino acids.

The chain couples TRBV28 to TRBJ2-2, with D uncertain. The CDR3 extends over 11 amino acids. V dropped 5 bases and J dropped 9 bases, with 7 bases sitting between them. The germline CDR1 and CDR2 sequences are MDHEN and SYDVKM. The CDR3 DNA sequence: TGTGCCAGCAGTACAAGTCGGGAGCTGTTTTTT. Translated, it gives CASSTSRELFF. Full variable domain (remainder filled in from reference TRBV28 and TRBJ2-2): DVKVTQSSRYLVKRTGEKVFLECVQDMDHENMFWYRQDPGLGLRLIYFSYDVKMKEKGDIPEGYSVSREKKERFSLILESASTNQTSMYLCASSTSRELFFGEGSRLTVL.

The rearrangement links TRBV18 to TRBJ2-7; D is unclear. Trimming took off 3 bases at V and 2 bases at J, with 5 bases between the two ends. Germline-derived CDR1 and CDR2 are KGHSH and LQKENI. The CDR3 runs 12 residues. Here the CDR3 reads CASSPSTYEQYF. DNA of the CDR3: TGTGCCAGCTCACCCTCCACCTACGAGCAGTACTTC. The complete variable domain, with remaining parts taken from reference TRBV18 and TRBJ2-7, reads NAGVMQNPRHLVRRRGQEARLRCSPMKGHSHVYWYRQLPEEGLKFMVYLQKENIIDESGMPKERFSAEFPKEGPSILRIQQVVRGDSAAYFCASSPSTYEQYFGPGTRLTVT.

The rearrangement uses TRBV10-1 and TRBJ1-1; no clear D. Germline V CDR1 and CDR2: WNHNN, SYGVQD (reference sequence). The V end lost 0 bases, the J end lost 6 bases, and 14 bases lay between the germline ends. This CDR3 has 15 residues. The DNA for the CDR3 is TGCGCCAGCAGTGAGTCAGGTCAGAAAGACCCTGAAGCTTTCTTT. Translation: CASSESGQKDPEAFF.

This chain joins TRBV7-9 and TRBJ1-2; D is perhaps TRBD1 (5 bases). The CDR3 has 15 residues. Trimming removed 5 bases at V and 7 bases at J, with 20 bases between. Looked up from germline, CDR1 is SEHNR and CDR2 is FQNEAQ (reference sequence). CDR3 protein: CASSPLLSGQGGYTF. DNA for the CDR3: TGTGCCAGCAGCCCCCTCCTATCAGGGCAGGGTGGCTACACCTTC.

V and J are TRBV18 and TRBJ1-5; 10 nucleotides match TRBD1. Germline V gives CDR1 KGHSH, CDR2 LQKENI. The ends lost 4 bases at V and 7 bases at J; junction bases unmatched: 7. The CDR3 has 15 amino acids. DNA of the CDR3: TGTGCCAGCTCACGAGAGACAGGGGGCGAGCAGCCCCAGCATTTT. Amino acids: CASSRETGGEQPQHF.

The chain links TRBV28 to TRBJ2-7; D is uncertain. This CDR3 is built from 11 residues. Germline CDR1 is MDHEN and CDR2 is SYDVKM. Trimming shortened V by 2 bases and J by 9 bases, and 8 bases separated the two germline ends. CDR3 region: CASSLGFGQYF. DNA of the CDR3: TGTGCCAGCAGTTTAGGCTTCGGGCAGTACTTC.

The chain employs TRBV28 and TRBJ2-7; TRBD1 matches at 9 bases. J gave up 4 bases and V 4 bases, and 2 bases lay outside the gene matches. CDR3 length: 13 residues. In germline, CDR1 is MDHEN, CDR2 SYDVKM. The CDR3 loop is CASSSGQGYEQYF. The CDR3 coding sequence is TGTGCCAGCAGTTCTGGACAGGGGTACGAGCAGTACTTC.

V is TRBV7-2 and J is TRBJ2-5; weak D call: TRBD2 (6 bases). Germline assignment: CDR1 SGHTA and CDR2 FQGNSA. CDR3 size: 16 residues. V lost 2 bases to trimming and J lost 5 bases, with 18 bases between them. CDR3 in amino acids: CASSLSGVVVRETQYF. CDR3 DNA: TGTGCCAGCAGCTTATCGGGGGTAGTTGTTAGGGAGACCCAGTACTTC.

The chain couples TRBV6-4 to TRBJ1-5; no clear D. Trimming took off 8 bases at V and 8 bases at J, with 16 bases between the two ends. The germline V gene encodes CDR1 MRHNA and CDR2 SNTAGT. This CDR3 is built from 13 residues. Here the CDR3 reads CASGVRTGKPQHF. CDR3 sequence (DNA): TGTGCCAGCGGTGTCCGGACTGGTAAGCCCCAGCATTTT.

The genes are TRBV6-2 or TRBV6-3 and TRBJ2-3, with D perhaps matching TRBD1 or TRBD2 (5 bases each). The germline gives CDR1 MNHEY, CDR2 SVGEGT. Trimming cost V 5 bases and J 0 bases, with 18 bases left between them. The CDR3 is 17 residues long. CDR3 DNA: TGTGCCAGCAGTCTGGGGTTCGGGACCTTTAGCACAGATACGCAGTATTTT. Translating gives CASSLGFGTFSTDTQYF.

The J gene is TRBJ2-5, the V gene TRBV28; TRBD2 aligns across 7 bases. The CDR3 consists of 16 residues. V lost 0 bases to trimming and J lost 2 bases; unmatched junction nucleotides: 6. Germline V gives CDR1 MDHEN, CDR2 SYDVKM. The CDR3 protein is CASSLWASGAQETQYF. In nucleotides, the CDR3 is TGTGCCAGCAGTTTATGGGCTAGCGGCGCTCAAGAGACCCAGTACTTC. Complete variable domain (other parts from reference TRBV28 and TRBJ2-5): DVKVTQSSRYLVKRTGEKVFLECVQDMDHENMFWYRQDPGLGLRLIYFSYDVKMKEKGDIPEGYSVSREKKERFSLILESASTNQTSMYLCASSLWASGAQETQYFGPGTRLLVL.

The chain employs TRBV7-2 and TRBJ1-2, with unresolved D. Germline V gene data show CDR1 as SGHTA and CDR2 as FQGNSA. CDR3 length: 14 residues. With 1 base removed from V and 5 bases from J, the gap between germline ends came to 11 bases. The CDR3 nucleotides read TGTGCCAGCAGCTTAGGGGAAGGTCGGTATGGCTACACCTTC. This codes for CASSLGEGRYGYTF.